What follows is one T cell receptor beta chain and its context. This CDR3 spans 13 amino acids. V was shortened by 6 bases and J by 8 bases, with 16 bases between the two germline ends. CDR1 MDHEN and CDR2 SYDVKM come from the germline V gene. This sample stems from a study of cytomegalovirus exposure and HLA in healthy donors. Though probably carrying unrecorded immune exposures, donors were nominally healthy at sampling. 60 Vbeta and 13 Jbeta primers were used in PCR. The protocol was immunoSEQ multiplex PCR, while the TCRdb copy is restricted to in-frame clones and leaves out a portion. The table has 150,000 to 200,000 clones, 81% seen once; the top ten hold about 2%.

The sample taken for sequencing was PBMCs. The source is a woman in her twenties or thirties in good health and CMV-seronegative. This chain joins TRBV28 and TRBJ1-2; D remains unclear. The CDR3 is CASSTPPGAGYTF. DNA of the CDR3: TGTGCCAGCAGCACCCCCCCGGGAGCAGGCTACACCTTC.